A single sample is the source of the 8 T cell receptor beta chains below, sequenced in a study of CD8+ T cells in alopecia areata. Noted treatment: oral pan-JAK inhibitor, 5-10 mg twice daily. Once RNA had been extracted, it was reverse transcribed into cDNA to act as the sequencing template. Only in-frame clones appear in the TCRdb table, and some are missing; sequencing was by immunoSEQ multiplex PCR. The repertoire holds more than 95,000 clones, around 86% seen once, with around 10% in the top ten. The specimen was CD8+ T cells sorted from blood, collected at week 34, from a patient treated with tofacitinib. The receptors were gathered from a human donor with alopecia areata.

This chain connects TRBV12-5 to TRBJ2-1, with 8 bases that match TRBD2. Looked up from germline, CDR1 is LGHNT and CDR2 is FRNRAP. This CDR3 has 14 residues. V lost 6 bases, J lost 2 bases, and 3 bases stayed unmatched. The CDR3 nucleotides read TGTGCTAGTGGCATTAGCGGGACCTACAATGAGCAGTTCTTC. Its protein is CASGISGTYNEQFF.

The V and J genes are TRBV27 and TRBJ2-7; D may be TRBD1 or TRBD2 (5 bases each). The CDR3 is made up of 11 amino acids. Trimming took 3 bases from V and 6 from J, leaving 6 bases between them. The germline V gene encodes CDR1 MNHEY and CDR2 SMNVEV (reference sequence). CDR3 DNA: TGTGCCAGCAGTTTGGGGACCGAGCAGTACTTC. Its protein is CASSLGTEQYF.

The chain carries TRBV2 and TRBJ2-1; no clear D. This CDR3 is 12 amino acids long. The ends were cut back, 10 bases at V and 3 bases at J, with 10 bases in the middle. Germline CDR1 and CDR2: SNHLY and FYNNEI. CDR3 region: CATDQVYNEQFF. Here the CDR3 DNA reads TGTGCCACCGATCAGGTCTACAATGAGCAGTTCTTC.

The genes are TRBV7-3 and TRBJ2-3; 11 bases map to TRBD2. V dropped 4 bases and J dropped 3; count of bases not matched to a gene: 3. CDR3 length: 15 residues. The V gene's germline CDR1 is SGHTA and CDR2 FQGTGA. CDR3 protein: CASSWLAGGTDTQYF. The CDR3 DNA reads as TGTGCCAGCAGCTGGCTAGCGGGGGGTACAGATACGCAGTATTTT. The variable domain in full, with the rest retrieved from reference TRBV7-3 and TRBJ2-3, is GAGVSQTPSNKVTEKGKYVELRCDPISGHTALYWYRQSLGQGPEFLIYFQGTGAADDSGLPNDRFFAVRPEGSVSTLKIQRTERGDSAVYLCASSWLAGGTDTQYFGPGTRLTVL.

Regarding this clone: This CDR3 is also generated by other DNA sequences in the sample. The genes are TRBV27 and TRBJ1-1; 7 nucleotides align to TRBD1. CDR1 is MNHEY, CDR2 SMNVEV, per germline (reference sequence). V gave up 5 bases and J gave up 5 bases; unmatched junction bases: 2. The CDR3 is made up of 12 amino acids. In DNA form, the CDR3 reads TGTGCCAGCAGTCGACAGGGAACTGAAGCTTTCTTT. Protein sequence: CASSRQGTEAFF.

This clone appeared once. This rearrangement joins TRBV4-1 to TRBJ2-3, with TRBD1 matching 7 bases. With 5 bases clipped from V and 6 bases from J, the junction kept 14 bases outside the gene matches. Germline values: CDR1 MGHRA, CDR2 YSYEKL. This CDR3 spans 16 amino acids. The CDR3 region is CASSVPDRLPGDTQYF. The CDR3 DNA reads as TGCGCCAGCAGCGTTCCGGACAGGCTCCCGGGGGATACGCAGTATTTT.

In its sample, this clone was seen once. The chain uses TRBV7-9 and TRBJ1-2; the D gene is possibly TRBD1 (5 bases). The CDR3 has 15 amino acids. The V gene's germline CDR1 is SEHNR and CDR2 FQNEAQ (reference sequence). V lost 4 bases and J lost 5, with 17 bases in between. CDR3 nucleotide sequence: TGTGCCAGCAGCTCTCCGGGACCGACTTTTTATGGCTACACCTTC. The encoded protein is CASSSPGPTFYGYTF.

In this sample, this clone turned up a few times. This chain joins TRBV7-9 and TRBJ1-1; D is possibly TRBD1 (5 bases). This CDR3 has 14 residues. Germline lookup yields CDR1 SEHNR and CDR2 FQNEAQ (reference sequence). The germline V and J ends were trimmed by 1 base and 3 bases, with 9 bases remaining between them. CDR3 coding DNA: TGTGCCAGCAGCTTAGGTCAGGGAGACACTGAAGCTTTCTTT. Translated, it gives CASSLGQGDTEAFF.